The T cell receptor (beta chain) described here comes from a study of T cell repertoires in cytomegalovirus infection. On this clonotype: Its antigen is still unknown.

Trimming stripped 4 bases from V and 0 bases from J, with 11 bases between. The CDR3 covers 14 residues. Germline V gives CDR1 SGHDT, CDR2 YYEEEE. A single record per CDR3 protein comes from TCRdb applying MiXCR to the reads. In the table there are 550,000 to 850,000 distinct CDR3 sequences, around a third of which are singletons. The sequencing used cultured PBMCs, collected from culture after CMV antigen stimulation. The receptor's source is a human donor in good health (CMV status not recorded). Some clones in this sample may be carry-over from other donors' samples. This chain links TRBV5-6 with TRBJ2-7; D possibly corresponds to TRBD2 (5 bases). The CDR3: CASSEIATSYEQYF. In DNA form, the CDR3 reads TGTGCCAGCAGCGAGATAGCGACCTCCTACGAGCAGTACTTC.